These 32 T cell receptor beta chains were sequenced from one sample in a study of cytomegalovirus exposure and HLA in healthy donors. PCR involved 60 Vbeta and 13 Jbeta primers. Some clones are missing from TCRdb's copy, which holds only in-frame ones; the method was immunoSEQ multiplex PCR. Of under 200,000 clones listed, over 60% are singletons. Sequenced: PBMCs. The origin of the receptors is a man aged 35-49 years in good health and CMV-seronegative.

This chain joins TRBV29-1 and TRBJ2-7; D may be TRBD2 (5 bases). Germline V gene lookup returns CDR1 SQVTM and CDR2 ANQGSEA. V gave up 4 bases and J gave up 0 bases, with 13 bases separating them. The CDR3 contains 14 residues. This chain's CDR3 is CSVGRSLSSYEQYF. For the CDR3, the DNA is TGCAGCGTTGGGAGGAGTCTAAGCTCCTACGAGCAGTACTTC.

V and J are TRBV7-9 and TRBJ2-5, with a tentative D call TRBD2 (6 bases). Germline lookup yields CDR1 SEHNR and CDR2 FQNEAQ (reference sequence). V was pared by 5 bases and J by 2 bases, with 21 bases between. The CDR3 is 17 residues long. CDR3 coding DNA: TGTGCCAGCAGCCCATCCGGGAGTCGTATCTGGCAAGAGACCCAGTACTTC. This codes for CASSPSGSRIWQETQYF.

V is TRBV7-9 and J is TRBJ1-2; D is uncertain. The V gene lost 3 bases and the J gene lost 2 bases, with 7 bases spanning the gap. The CDR3 loop spans 13 amino acids. The V gene's germline CDR1 is SEHNR and CDR2 FQNEAQ (reference sequence). The CDR3: CASSFGPNYGYTF. The CDR3 nucleotides are TGTGCCAGCAGCTTTGGGCCAAACTATGGCTACACCTTC.

The chain carries TRBV19 and TRBJ2-1; 12 positions agree with TRBD2. The CDR3 is made up of 14 amino acids. J gave up 10 bases and V 7 bases, and 8 bases lay outside the gene matches. Germline V gene lookup returns CDR1 LNHDA and CDR2 SQIVND (reference sequence). The CDR3 sequence is CASISSGRAWEQFF. The DNA of the CDR3 is TGTGCCAGTATATCTAGCGGGAGGGCCTGGGAGCAGTTCTTC.

This rearrangement joins TRBV4-3 to TRBJ1-5, with D perhaps matching TRBD1 (5 bases). Germline V CDR1 and CDR2: LGHNA, YSLEER. V lost 0 bases and J lost 7, with 13 bases in between. The CDR3 contains 15 residues. The CDR3 bases are TGCGCCAGCAGCCAAGATGAGAGACAGTCGCAGCCCCAGCATTTT. It is translated as CASSQDERQSQPQHF.

V and J are TRBV5-4 and TRBJ2-2, with 11 bases aligning to TRBD2. Germline trimming cut 3 bases from V and 4 bases from J; bases unmatched to any gene: 2. Germline lookup yields CDR1 SGHNT and CDR2 YYREEE (reference sequence). The CDR3 contains 15 residues. CDR3 region: CASSSGLAVTGELFF. The DNA of the CDR3 is TGTGCCAGCAGCTCGGGACTAGCGGTCACCGGGGAGCTGTTTTTT.

V usage is TRBV7-6 and J usage is TRBJ2-7; D is unclear. Trimming stripped 0 bases from V and 3 bases from J, with 12 bases between. CDR3 length equals 15 residues. Germline-derived CDR1 and CDR2 are SGHVS and FNYEAQ. CDR3: CASSLAPSQDYEQYF. The CDR3 DNA reads TGTGCCAGCAGCTTAGCGCCGAGTCAAGACTACGAGCAGTACTTC.

This clone was found a few times. This chain links TRBV5-1 with TRBJ2-7; possible D gene TRBD1, 5 bases. This CDR3 has 13 residues. V dropped 4 bases and J dropped 2 bases, with 10 bases sitting between them. Looked up from germline, CDR1 is SGHRS and CDR2 is YFSETQ. The CDR3 reads CASSPDRAYEQYF. The CDR3 bases are TGCGCCAGCAGCCCAGACAGAGCCTACGAGCAGTACTTC. Full variable domain (missing parts from reference TRBV5-1 and TRBJ2-7): KAGVTQTPRYLIKTRGQQVTLSCSPISGHRSVSWYQQTPGQGLQFLFEYFSETQRNKGNFPGRFSGRQFSNSRSEMNVSTLELGDSALYLCASSPDRAYEQYFGPGTRLTVT.

The chain links TRBV9 to TRBJ1-1; D possibly corresponds to TRBD1 (5 bases). Trimming stripped 3 bases from V and 0 bases from J, with 12 bases between. This CDR3 has 15 amino acids. CDR1 and CDR2 (germline): SGDLS, YYNGEE. The CDR3 nucleotides are TGTGCCAGCAGCGGGGGGGGTTTTATGAACACTGAAGCTTTCTTT. Its translation is CASSGGGFMNTEAFF.

The chain couples TRBV6-6 to TRBJ1-5; D gene uncertain. CDR1 MNHNY and CDR2 SVGAGI come from the germline V gene (reference sequence). Between the trimmed V and J ends, which lost 5 bases and 0 bases, there was a span of 14 bases. CDR3 length: 16 amino acids. The CDR3: CASSGGSFNSNQPQHF. The DNA for the CDR3 is TGTGCCAGCAGTGGCGGGAGTTTCAATAGCAATCAGCCCCAGCATTTT.

The V gene is TRBV6-1, the J gene TRBJ2-1, with D possibly matching TRBD2 (5 bases). Germline CDR1 is MNHNS and CDR2 is SASEGT. The CDR3 extends over 11 amino acids. Trimming removed 8 bases at V and 8 bases at J, with 10 bases between. The CDR3 DNA sequence: TGTGCCAGCGGGAGTTGGTATGAGCAGTTCTTC. Amino acid sequence: CASGSWYEQFF.

V and J are TRBV4-3 and TRBJ1-1; D remains ambiguous. V lost 0 bases and J lost 3, with 14 bases in between. This CDR3 comprises 16 residues. Germline lookup yields CDR1 LGHNA and CDR2 YSLEER. CDR3: CASSQEVGTGYTEAFF. CDR3 in DNA: TGCGCCAGCAGCCAAGAGGTGGGTACGGGGTACACTGAAGCTTTCTTT.

The chain joins TRBV9 to TRBJ1-1, with TRBD1 as a possible D gene (5 bases). CDR3 length: 15 residues. Germline CDR1 is SGDLS and CDR2 is YYNGEE. Trimming cost V 4 bases and J 0 bases, with 13 bases left between them. CDR3 loop: CASSTRDSLNTEAFF. CDR3 in DNA: TGTGCCAGCAGCACCAGAGACAGTCTGAACACTGAAGCTTTCTTT.

Only a few counts were recorded for this clone. The J gene is TRBJ1-6, the V gene TRBV19; D remains unclear. Germline V gene sequence: CDR1 LNHDA, CDR2 SQIVND (reference sequence). The CDR3 extends over 17 amino acids. Trimming took 0 bases from V and 0 from J, leaving 9 bases between them. CDR3 amino acids: CASSIDGTFSYNSPLHF. The CDR3 DNA is TGTGCCAGTAGTATAGATGGCACCTTCTCCTATAATTCACCCCTCCACTTT.

This chain connects TRBV7-7 to TRBJ2-1; 9 positions match TRBD1. Germline assignment: CDR1 SSHAT and CDR2 FNYEAQ (reference sequence). The junction had 3 bases not matched to a gene; V was cut back by 5 bases and J by 7 bases. The CDR3 spans 13 residues. CDR3 in DNA: TGTGCCAGCAGCCACGGGACAGGGAATGAGCAGTTCTTC. This sequence encodes CASSHGTGNEQFF.

The rearrangement joins TRBV6-6 to TRBJ2-7; 10 bases are shared with TRBD2. The ends lost 3 bases at V and 0 bases at J; junction bases unmatched: 2. Germline V gene sequence: CDR1 MNHNY, CDR2 SVGAGI (reference sequence). CDR3 length equals 15 residues. The CDR3 DNA reads TGTGCCAGCAGTTATCCTAGCGGGGGCTCCTACGAGCAGTACTTC. Protein sequence: CASSYPSGGSYEQYF.

The chain couples TRBV5-5 to TRBJ1-2, with 9 bases fitting TRBD1. Germline loops: CDR1 SGHKS, CDR2 YYEKEE (reference sequence). This CDR3 is 16 amino acids long. The junction had 8 bases not matched to a gene; V was cut back by 2 bases and J by 3 bases. The CDR3 DNA is TGTGCCAGCAGCTTTGGGGGACAGGGCACTCACTATGGCTACACCTTC. This codes for CASSFGGQGTHYGYTF.

The chain couples TRBV5-6 to TRBJ1-6, with D perhaps TRBD1 (5 bases). CDR1 and CDR2 (germline): SGHDT, YYEEEE. This CDR3 contains 13 residues. The V end was cut by 0 bases, the J end by 7 bases, with 5 bases between. The CDR3 region is CASSLGQNSPLHF. The CDR3 DNA reads as TGTGCCAGCAGCTTGGGACAGAATTCACCCCTCCACTTT.

V is TRBV11-2 and J is TRBJ2-3; D is perhaps TRBD1 (6 bases). V shed 0 bases and J shed 7 bases, with 11 bases lying between them. This CDR3 comprises 14 residues. CDR1 SGHAT and CDR2 FQNNGV come from the germline V gene. CDR3 nucleotides: TGTGCCAGCAGCTTAGATCCACAGGGCAATACGCAGTATTTT. As protein: CASSLDPQGNTQYF. Full variable domain (remainder filled in from reference TRBV11-2 and TRBJ2-3): EAGVAQSPRYKIIEKRQSVAFWCNPISGHATLYWYQQILGQGPKLLIQFQNNGVVDDSQLPKDRFSAERLKGVDSTLKIQPAKLEDSAVYLCASSLDPQGNTQYFGPGTRLTVL.

The V and J genes are TRBV28 and TRBJ2-5; 8 nucleotides align to TRBD2. The germline CDR1 and CDR2 sequences are MDHEN and SYDVKM. The CDR3 runs 13 residues. V trimming: 4 bases; J trimming: 5 bases; junction bases outside the gene matches: 3. DNA of the CDR3: TGTGCCAGCAGTTCGGGGGGGCCCGAGACCCAGTACTTC. Protein: CASSSGGPETQYF.

The chain combines TRBV5-4 with TRBJ2-2; TRBD1 agrees at 7 bases. CDR1 SGHNT and CDR2 YYREEE come from the germline V gene (reference sequence). The J segment lost 8 bases and the V segment lost 6 bases, leaving 10 bases of the junction unmatched. The CDR3 is made up of 14 amino acids. The CDR3 sequence: CASTEDRPQGELFF. DNA of the CDR3: TGTGCCAGCACCGAGGACAGGCCGCAGGGGGAGCTGTTTTTT.

This clone appeared a few times. This chain uses TRBV4-3 with TRBJ2-1; TRBD2 agrees at 12 bases. The CDR3 is 17 amino acids. Trimming at V came to 4 bases and at J to 2 bases, leaving 6 bases not matched to a gene. CDR1 is LGHNA, CDR2 YSLEER, per germline. The CDR3 coding sequence is TGCGCCAGCAGCCCACGTCTAGCGGGAGGGCCCTACAATGAGCAGTTCTTC. Amino acids: CASSPRLAGGPYNEQFF.

Here the CDR3 reads CAISGGQGAVTGELFF. The CDR3 DNA reads as TGTGCCATCAGTGGGGGACAGGGGGCGGTCACCGGGGAGCTGTTTTTT. The V gene is TRBV10-3, the J gene TRBJ2-2; 12 nucleotides line up with TRBD1. The germline V gene encodes CDR1 ENHRY and CDR2 SYGVKD. The CDR3 is made up of 16 amino acids. V trimming: 4 bases; J trimming: 4 bases; junction bases outside the gene matches: 4.

The J gene is TRBJ2-5, the V gene TRBV7-8; D call uncertain. CDR3 length: 11 residues. V was pared by 5 bases and J by 5 bases, with 6 bases between. CDR1 and CDR2 (germline): SGHVS, FQNEAQ. CDR3: CASSKRETQYF. The CDR3 bases are TGTGCCAGCAGCAAGAGGGAGACCCAGTACTTC.

The rearrangement uses TRBV6-5 and TRBJ1-5; possibly TRBD1 for D (6 bases). Germline values: CDR1 MNHEY, CDR2 SVGAGI. V lost 6 bases and J lost 0, with 12 bases in between. The CDR3 has 15 residues. The CDR3 reads CASSQGDTSNQPQHF. CDR3 nucleotides: TGTGCCAGCAGCCAAGGGGACACTAGCAATCAGCCCCAGCATTTT.

The chain joins TRBV5-1 to TRBJ1-2; 11 nucleotides line up with TRBD1. The J segment lost 4 bases and the V segment lost 0 bases, leaving 5 bases of the junction unmatched. This CDR3 has 16 residues. Germline values: CDR1 SGHRS, CDR2 YFSETQ. The CDR3 region has the DNA TGCGCCAGCAGCTTGGGACCGGGACAGGGGGGCTATGGCTACACCTTC. It encodes CASSLGPGQGGYGYTF.

The rearrangement links TRBV7-2 to TRBJ1-5; D is undetermined. CDR1 and CDR2 from the germline V gene are SGHTA and FQGNSA. The CDR3 is made up of 13 amino acids. V was pared by 2 bases and J by 3 bases, with 5 bases between. The CDR3 DNA is TGTGCCAGCAGCTTATCCCTCAATCAGCCCCAGCATTTT. Its translation is CASSLSLNQPQHF. Complete variable domain (other parts from reference TRBV7-2 and TRBJ1-5): GAGVSQSPSNKVTEKGKDVELRCDPISGHTALYWYRQSLGQGLEFLIYFQGNSAPDKSGLPSDRFSAERTGGSVSTLTIQRTQQEDSAVYLCASSLSLNQPQHFGDGTRLSIL.

The V call is TRBV7-2, the J call TRBJ2-5; 8 bases map to TRBD1. This CDR3 comprises 16 residues. The trim removed 1 base at V and 1 base at J, leaving 5 bases unmatched. Germline V gene data show CDR1 as SGHTA and CDR2 as FQGNSA. CDR3 coding DNA: TGTGCCAGCAGCTTAGGGGGGACAGGCATCCAAGAGACCCAGTACTTC. It codes for CASSLGGTGIQETQYF.

The chain links TRBV7-2 to TRBJ1-6, with TRBD1 as a possible D gene (5 bases). There are 14 residues in the CDR3. Germline CDR1 is SGHTA and CDR2 is FQGNSA. Trimming shortened V by 8 bases and J by 14 bases, and 22 bases separated the two germline ends. The CDR3 reads CASGIGGLGGALHF. CDR3 nucleotides: TGTGCCAGCGGCATCGGAGGGTTGGGAGGGGCCCTCCACTTT.

Only a few counts were recorded for this clone. This chain links TRBV14 with TRBJ1-6, with 9 bases lining up with TRBD1. Germline-derived CDR1 and CDR2 are SGHDN and FVKESK. The CDR3 is 16 residues long. V dropped 4 bases and J dropped 7; count of bases not matched to a gene: 8. CDR3 region: CASSPSGTGWNSPLHF. The DNA for the CDR3 is TGTGCCAGCAGCCCATCCGGGACAGGGTGGAATTCACCCCTCCACTTT.

The chain links TRBV2 to TRBJ1-4, with D perhaps TRBD1 (5 bases). Germline V CDR1 and CDR2: SNHLY, FYNNEI. This CDR3 has 14 residues. Trimming took off 5 bases at V and 7 bases at J, with 14 bases between the two ends. CDR3 coding DNA: TGTGCCAGCAGTCAAACTCAGGGTGGTGAAAAACTGTTTTTT. It translates to CASSQTQGGEKLFF.

Comment on this clone: This is likely a read error, given that the CDR3 carries no conserved phenylalanine or tryptophan at its end. The rearrangement uses TRBV2 and TRBJ1-2; no reliable D call. This CDR3 has 15 residues. Germline assignment: CDR1 SNHLY and CDR2 FYNNEI. V was shortened by 2 bases and J by 4 bases, with 14 bases between the two germline ends. The CDR3: CASSEPVLGSYGYTS. For the CDR3, the DNA is TGTGCCAGCAGTGAACCGGTTCTGGGCTCCTATGGCTACACCTCC.